What follows describes a single TCR beta chain. This sample's time point: week 3, after first cycle of checkpoint inhibitor. Patients with prior systemic cancer treatment, concomitant immunosuppressants, or other active malignancies were excluded. The entry originates in a study of blood T cell dynamics during melanoma immunotherapy. CDR3 length equals 16 residues. Trimming removed 3 bases from V and 2 bases from J; junction bases left unmatched: 6. Germline values: CDR1 MGHRA, CDR2 YSYEKL. A fixed DNA input of 350 ng was used per bulk PBMC sample. The table came from immunoSEQ multiplex PCR; TCRdb's copy has only in-frame clones and leaves some out. The sample lists some 20,000 clones; 87% were seen once.

V is TRBV4-1 and J is TRBJ2-1, with 8 bases lining up with TRBD2. The TCR comes from a human donor with melanoma. This material consisted of blood, taken from a patient treated with checkpoint blockade. The DNA for the CDR3 is TGCGCCAGCAGCCACCGACTAGCGCGGGCCTACAATGAGCAGTTCTTC. Protein product: CASSHRLARAYNEQFF.